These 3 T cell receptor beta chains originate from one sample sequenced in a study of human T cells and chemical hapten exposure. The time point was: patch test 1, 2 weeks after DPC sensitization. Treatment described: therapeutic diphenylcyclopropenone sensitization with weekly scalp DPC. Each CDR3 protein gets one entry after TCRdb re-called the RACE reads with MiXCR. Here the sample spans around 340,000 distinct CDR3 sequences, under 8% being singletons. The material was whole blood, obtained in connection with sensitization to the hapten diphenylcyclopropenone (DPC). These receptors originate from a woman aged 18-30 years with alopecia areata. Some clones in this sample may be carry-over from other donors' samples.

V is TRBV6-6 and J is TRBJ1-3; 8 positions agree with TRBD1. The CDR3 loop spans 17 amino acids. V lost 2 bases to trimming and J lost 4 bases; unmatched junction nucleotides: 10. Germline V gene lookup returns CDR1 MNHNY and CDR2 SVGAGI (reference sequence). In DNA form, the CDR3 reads TGTGCCAGCAGTTACATAGAAGGACAGGGAGACGGAAACACCATATATTTT. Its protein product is CASSYIEGQGDGNTIYF.

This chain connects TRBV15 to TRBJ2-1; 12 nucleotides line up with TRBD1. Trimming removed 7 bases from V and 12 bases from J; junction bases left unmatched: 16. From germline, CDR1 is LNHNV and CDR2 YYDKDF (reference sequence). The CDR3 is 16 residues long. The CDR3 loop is CATNPKGGQGAGGQFF. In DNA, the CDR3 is TGTGCCACCAACCCCAAAGGGGGACAGGGGGCCGGGGGGCAGTTCTTC.

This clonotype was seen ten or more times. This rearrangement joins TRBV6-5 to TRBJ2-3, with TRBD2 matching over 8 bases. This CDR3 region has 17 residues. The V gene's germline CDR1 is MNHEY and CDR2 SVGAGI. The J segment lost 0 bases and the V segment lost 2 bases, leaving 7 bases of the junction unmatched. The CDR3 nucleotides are TGTGCCAGCAGTTACGCCCAGTCGGGGGGGAGCACAGATACGCAGTATTTT. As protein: CASSYAQSGGSTDTQYF.